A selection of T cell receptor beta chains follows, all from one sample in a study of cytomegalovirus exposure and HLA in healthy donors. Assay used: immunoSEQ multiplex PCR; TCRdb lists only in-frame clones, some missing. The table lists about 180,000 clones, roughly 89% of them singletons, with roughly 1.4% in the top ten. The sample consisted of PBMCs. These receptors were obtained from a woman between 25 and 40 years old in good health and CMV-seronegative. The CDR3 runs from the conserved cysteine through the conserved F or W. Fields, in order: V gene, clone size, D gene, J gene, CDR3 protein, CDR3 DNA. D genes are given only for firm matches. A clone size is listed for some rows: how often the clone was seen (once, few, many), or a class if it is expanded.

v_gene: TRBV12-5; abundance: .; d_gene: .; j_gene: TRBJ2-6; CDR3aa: CASGRAGANVLTF; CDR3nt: TGTGCTAGTGGTCGTGCTGGGGCCAACGTCCTGACTTTC
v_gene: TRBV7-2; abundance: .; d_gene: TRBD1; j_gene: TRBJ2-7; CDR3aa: CASSSATGGSDEQYF; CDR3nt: TGTGCCAGCAGCTCCGCGACAGGGGGCTCAGACGAGCAGTACTTC
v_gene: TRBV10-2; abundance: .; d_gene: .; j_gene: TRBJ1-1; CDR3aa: CASSRTAFEAFF; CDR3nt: TGCGCCAGCAGTAGGACAGCATTTGAAGCTTTCTTT
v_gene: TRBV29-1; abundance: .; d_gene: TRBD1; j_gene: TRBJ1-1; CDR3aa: CSVRAGGATDAFF; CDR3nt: TGCAGCGTTCGGGCAGGGGGCGCAACTGACGCTTTCTTT
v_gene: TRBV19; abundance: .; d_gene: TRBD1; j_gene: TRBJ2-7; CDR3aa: CASSISHRGTYEQYF; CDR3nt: TGTGCCAGTAGTATATCTCACAGGGGGACCTACGAGCAGTACTTC
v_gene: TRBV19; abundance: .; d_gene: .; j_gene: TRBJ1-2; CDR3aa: CASSIGTSVNYGYTF; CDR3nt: TGTGCCAGTAGTATAGGGACAAGCGTCAACTATGGCTACACCTTC
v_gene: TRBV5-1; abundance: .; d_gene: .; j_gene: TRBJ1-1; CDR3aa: CASSLGGTLNTEAFF; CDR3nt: TGCGCCAGCAGCTTGGGCGGCACCTTGAACACTGAAGCTTTCTTT
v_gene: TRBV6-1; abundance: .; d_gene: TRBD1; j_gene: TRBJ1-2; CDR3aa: CASREGQLPYGYTF; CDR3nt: TGTGCCAGCAGGGAGGGACAGCTTCCTTATGGCTACACCTTC
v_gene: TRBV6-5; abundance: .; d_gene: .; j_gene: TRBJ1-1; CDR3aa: CASSYSAGLGTEAFF; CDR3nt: TGTGCCAGCAGTTACTCCGCGGGGTTGGGCACTGAAGCTTTCTTT
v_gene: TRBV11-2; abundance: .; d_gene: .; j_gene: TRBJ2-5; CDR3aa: CASSLGNSQETQYF; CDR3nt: TGTGCCAGCAGCTTAGGGAACAGCCAGGAGACCCAGTACTTC
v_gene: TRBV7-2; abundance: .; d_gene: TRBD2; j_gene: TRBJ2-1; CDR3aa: CASSDYGGYNEQFF; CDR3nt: TGTGCCAGCAGCGATTACGGGGGGTACAATGAGCAGTTCTTC
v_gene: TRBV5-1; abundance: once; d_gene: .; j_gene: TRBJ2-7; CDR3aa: CASSSTPRGKYEQYF; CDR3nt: TGCGCCAGCAGCTCTACCCCGAGGGGGAAATACGAGCAGTACTTC
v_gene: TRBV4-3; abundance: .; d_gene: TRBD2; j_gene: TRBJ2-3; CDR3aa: CASSRGLAGAQASTDTQYF; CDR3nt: TGCGCCAGCAGCCGCGGACTAGCGGGGGCCCAAGCTAGCACAGATACGCAGTATTTT